Shown below are 23 T cell receptor beta chains from a single sample sequenced in a study of T cell responses to AZD1222 COVID-19 vaccine. Assay used: immunoSEQ multiplex PCR; TCRdb lists only in-frame clones, some missing. The sample includes approximately 130,000 clones, 70% to 90% seen only once; the top ten take more than 7.5%. The specimen comprised peripheral blood, sampled on day 0 of AZD1222 vaccination. All receptors come from an adult in good health.

The chain employs TRBV5-1 and TRBJ1-3; D is ambiguous. The CDR3 length is 14 residues. Germline CDR1 reads SGHRS; CDR2 reads YFSETQ. Deletions cut 3 bases from V and 0 bases from J, with 7 bases between. The DNA for the CDR3 is TGCGCCAGCAGCTCGGCCACCTCTGGAAACACCATATATTTT. It codes for CASSSATSGNTIYF.

The chain carries TRBV12-3 or TRBV12-4 and TRBJ2-1; 10 bases align to TRBD2. V shed 5 bases, J shed 15 bases, and the junction held 4 bases outside the gene matches. The CDR3 is 11 amino acids. DNA for the CDR3: TGTGCCAGCAGTCTCGGGACTAGCGCGTTCTTC. This encodes CASSLGTSAFF.

This rearrangement joins TRBV7-9 to TRBJ1-2, with 7 nucleotides matching TRBD1. The germline V gene encodes CDR1 SEHNR and CDR2 FQNEAQ (reference sequence). CDR3 length: 15 residues. With 8 bases clipped from V and 3 bases from J, the junction kept 12 bases outside the gene matches. CDR3 DNA: TGTGCCAGCGTCCTGGGGTTTCAGGGGGACTATGGCTACACCTTC. Translated: CASVLGFQGDYGYTF.

The chain carries TRBV28 and TRBJ2-2; D possibly corresponds to TRBD2 (6 bases). Germline V gives CDR1 MDHEN, CDR2 SYDVKM. The CDR3 is 16 residues long. V lost 6 bases and J lost 2, with 16 bases in between. CDR3 residues: CASSSGRGTNTGELFF. As DNA, the CDR3 is TGTGCCAGCAGCTCCGGACGGGGGACTAACACCGGGGAGCTGTTTTTT.

The V call is TRBV10-3, the J call TRBJ2-2, with D perhaps TRBD1 (5 bases). Trimming took off 6 bases at V and 6 bases at J, with 11 bases between the two ends. Germline V lookup: CDR1 ENHRY, CDR2 SYGVKD. This CDR3 has 13 amino acids. The CDR3 loop is CAIRTGTAGELFF. The CDR3 coding sequence is TGTGCCATCAGAACAGGTACAGCCGGGGAGCTGTTTTTT.

This clone was seen only a few times. The V call is TRBV6-5, the J call TRBJ2-1, with 11 bases aligning to TRBD1. V gave up 5 bases and J gave up 10 bases; unmatched junction bases: 4. The CDR3 is 13 residues long. Germline V lookup: CDR1 MNHEY, CDR2 SVGAGI. CDR3 coding DNA: TGTGCCAGCAGTAAGGACAGGGGGCGCGAGCAGTTCTTC. It is translated as CASSKDRGREQFF.

This chain connects TRBV5-1 to TRBJ2-2, with a possible D match to TRBD1 (6 bases). This CDR3 comprises 16 residues. The V gene lost 5 bases and the J gene lost 3 bases, with 17 bases spanning the gap. Per germline, CDR1 SGHRS and CDR2 YFSETQ. Here the CDR3 DNA reads TGCGCCAGCAGGTCACCGGGCGCAGGGGACACCGGGGAGCTGTTTTTT. Translated, it gives CASRSPGAGDTGELFF.

The table lists this clone with a few counts. The chain couples TRBV2 to TRBJ2-7; the D gene is possibly TRBD2 (5 bases). The CDR3 has 14 amino acids. Trimming removed 9 bases from V and 0 bases from J, with 15 bases in between. Germline assignment: CDR1 SNHLY and CDR2 FYNNEI. CDR3 nucleotides: TGTGCCAGTCTTAGGACTCAAAGCTCCTACGAGCAGTACTTC. As protein: CASLRTQSSYEQYF.

V is TRBV19 and J is TRBJ1-4; 8 bases are a match to TRBD1. Germline lookup yields CDR1 LNHDA and CDR2 SQIVND (reference sequence). CDR3 length: 14 residues. J was trimmed by 8 bases and V by 6 bases; bases with no gene match: 8. CDR3 DNA sequence: TGTGCCAGTAGCCCTTCAGGGGGCGTAGAAAAACTGTTTTTT. As protein: CASSPSGGVEKLFF.

The chain combines TRBV5-4 with TRBJ2-1; 9 bases map to TRBD2. Looked up from germline, CDR1 is SGHNT and CDR2 is YYREEE (reference sequence). This CDR3 region has 15 residues. Losses at the gene ends were 0 bases for V and 5 bases for J; bases not matched to a gene: 3. DNA of the CDR3: TGTGCCAGCAGCTTGGTAGCGGGGGAGAACAATGAGCAGTTCTTC. As protein: CASSLVAGENNEQFF.

This sequence joins TRBV15 and TRBJ1-5, with D uncertain. The CDR3 loop spans 16 amino acids. Germline-derived CDR1 and CDR2 are LNHNV and YYDKDF (reference sequence). Trimming removed 2 bases at V and 3 bases at J, with 14 bases between. The CDR3 loop reads CATSRSVGRINQPQHF. DNA for the CDR3: TGTGCCACCAGCAGAAGTGTCGGGCGTATCAATCAGCCCCAGCATTTT.

This clone appeared once. This chain links TRBV4-2 with TRBJ2-1; 9 nucleotides match TRBD2. The CDR3 contains 16 residues. Germline CDR1 is LGHNA and CDR2 is YNFKEQ. V dropped 0 bases and J dropped 12; count of bases not matched to a gene: 12. CDR3 residues: CASSQDLIAGDLGQFF. For the CDR3, the DNA is TGTGCCAGCAGCCAAGATCTAATAGCGGGAGATTTGGGGCAGTTCTTC.

This clone has just one count. The CDR3 DNA reads TGTGCCTGGTCTGCCTTCGGGGGAACGGGGGAGCAGTACTTC. This codes for CAWSAFGGTGEQYF. The chain has TRBV30 and TRBJ2-7; weak D call: TRBD2 (6 bases). This CDR3 is built from 14 residues. Trimming pared 5 bases from V and 7 bases from J, leaving 21 bases between. Germline CDR1 GTSNPN, CDR2 SVGIG (reference sequence).

This rearrangement joins TRBV2 to TRBJ2-7; TRBD1 aligns across 8 bases. V shed 6 bases and J 2 bases; nucleotides not matched to a gene: 9. CDR1 is SNHLY and CDR2 is FYNNEI in the germline V gene. This CDR3 is built from 15 residues. The CDR3 region is CASRGFGQGPYEQYF. CDR3 in DNA: TGTGCCAGCAGGGGCTTCGGACAGGGTCCCTACGAGCAGTACTTC.

This rearrangement joins TRBV18 to TRBJ1-1; possibly TRBD1 for D (5 bases). The CDR3 loop spans 13 amino acids. V was cut by 2 bases and J by 11 bases, with 15 bases left in between. Per germline, CDR1 KGHSH and CDR2 LQKENI. The CDR3 DNA follows: TGTGCCAGCTCACCATGGGGGAAGAGTGTGGCTTTCTTT. Encoded protein: CASSPWGKSVAFF.

This sequence joins TRBV7-9 and TRBJ2-2; possibly TRBD1 for D (6 bases). The CDR3 extends over 16 amino acids. Germline CDR1 and CDR2: SEHNR and FQNEAQ (reference sequence). Trimming removed 2 bases at V and 0 bases at J, with 10 bases between. CDR3 in DNA: TGTGCCAGCAGCTTATGGGCAGGGGCGAACACCGGGGAGCTGTTTTTT. Encoded protein: CASSLWAGANTGELFF.

Turning to this clone: Other DNA sequences in this sample translate to the same CDR3. The chain employs TRBV30 and TRBJ2-7; D remains unclear. V shed 0 bases and J shed 2 bases, with 2 bases lying between them. The CDR3 loop spans 11 amino acids. CDR1 is GTSNPN and CDR2 is SVGIG in the germline V gene (reference sequence). The CDR3 spells CAWSVAYEQYF. Written as DNA, the CDR3 is TGTGCCTGGAGTGTGGCCTACGAGCAGTACTTC.

V usage is TRBV7-2 and J usage is TRBJ2-5, with TRBD1 identical over 12 bases. J lost 4 bases, V lost 5 bases, and 5 bases had no gene match. Germline lookup yields CDR1 SGHTA and CDR2 FQGNSA. The CDR3 is 15 residues long. The CDR3 protein is CASSRGQGAPETQYF. In DNA, the CDR3 is TGTGCCAGCAGCCGGGGACAGGGGGCCCCAGAGACCCAGTACTTC.

This clone was detected a few times. The genes are TRBV20-1 and TRBJ2-1; 7 nucleotides agree with TRBD1. The trim removed 3 bases at V and 12 bases at J, leaving 5 bases unmatched. Germline CDR1 DFQATT, CDR2 SNEGSKA (reference sequence). The CDR3 has 11 amino acids. CDR3 amino acids: CSASPEGAQFF. DNA of the CDR3: TGCAGTGCTAGCCCAGAGGGGGCGCAGTTCTTC.

The V and J genes are TRBV6-2 or TRBV6-3 and TRBJ2-7; TRBD2 agrees at 12 bases. With V trimmed by 6 bases and J by 2 bases, 5 bases remained unmatched. CDR3 length: 15 residues. Germline-derived CDR1 and CDR2 are MNHEY and SVGEGT. CDR3: CASRPSGRVPYEQYF. CDR3 sequence (DNA): TGTGCCAGCAGGCCTAGCGGGAGGGTCCCCTACGAGCAGTACTTC.

This clone came up once. This rearrangement joins TRBV7-9 to TRBJ1-4, with 9 bases matching TRBD1. In germline, CDR1 is SEHNR, CDR2 FQNEAQ (reference sequence). V lost 5 bases and J lost 5; bases outside the gene matches: 6. CDR3 size: 15 residues. CDR3 amino acids: CASSPSQGANEKLFF. CDR3 nucleotides: TGTGCCAGCAGCCCCTCACAGGGGGCAAATGAAAAACTGTTTTTT.

This clone has more than one count but fewer than ten. The chain couples TRBV4-1 to TRBJ1-2; D is uncertain. The CDR3 extends over 16 amino acids. Deletions cut 0 bases from V and 0 bases from J, with 11 bases between. CDR1 is MGHRA and CDR2 is YSYEKL in the germline V gene. CDR3 protein: CASSQDHGKANYGYTF. CDR3 sequence (DNA): TGCGCCAGCAGCCAAGATCACGGGAAAGCTAACTATGGCTACACCTTC.

The V gene is TRBV21-1, the J gene TRBJ2-7; TRBD2 reflects the table's D call only, with no check against the DNA. TRBV21-1 is tagged as a pseudogene. This CDR3 has 14 amino acids. The CDR3 DNA follows: TGTGCCAGCAGCATCGGGTACCGCGTTTACGAGCAGTACTTC. This gives the protein CASSIGYRVYEQYF.